The 8 T cell receptor beta chains given below trace back to one sample, sequenced in a study of human T cells and chemical hapten exposure. Sample time point: pre-sensitization, week 0. Treatment denoted: therapeutic diphenylcyclopropenone sensitization with weekly scalp DPC. TCRdb redid the calling of the RACE reads with MiXCR, one entry per CDR3 protein. The sample has approximately 260,000 distinct CDR3 sequences, around 7.7% seen once. Here the sequenced sample was whole blood, taken in connection with sensitization to the hapten diphenylcyclopropenone (DPC). The receptors were gathered from a man aged 18-30 years with alopecia areata. Some clones in this sample may be carry-over from other donors' samples.

This clonotype was detected only a few times. The rearrangement links TRBV3-1 to TRBJ2-2; D unclear. CDR1 is LGHDT, CDR2 YNNKEL, per germline (reference sequence). V lost 5 bases, J lost 10 bases, and 8 bases lay in between. The length of the CDR3 is 11 residues. The CDR3 is CASSGLEELFF. The CDR3 DNA follows: TGTGCCAGCAGCGGTCTAGAGGAGCTGTTTTTT. The entire variable domain, with the rest obtained from reference TRBV3-1 and TRBJ2-2, is as follows: DTAVSQTPKYLVTQMGNDKSIKCEQNLGHDTMYWYKQDSKKFLKIMFSYNNKELIINETVPNRFSPKSPDKAHLNLHINSLELGDSAVYFCASSGLEELFFGEGSRLTVL.

This clonotype appeared many times. J is TRBJ2-3 and V is TRBV4-3; D may correspond to TRBD1 or TRBD2 (6 bases each). This CDR3 comprises 16 residues. The V end lost 3 bases, the J end lost 4 bases, and 17 bases lay between the germline ends. Germline CDR1 is LGHNA and CDR2 is YSLEER. The DNA for the CDR3 is TGCGCCAGCAGCCAGGAGGGACACCCAGGACCAGATACGCAGTATTTT. Encoded protein: CASSQEGHPGPDTQYF.

This clonotype was picked up many times. The chain joins TRBV5-1 to TRBJ1-5; D gene unclear. Germline CDR1 SGHRS, CDR2 YFSETQ. The CDR3 runs to 16 residues. V shed 4 bases and J shed 0 bases, with 14 bases lying between them. CDR3 DNA sequence: TGCGCCAGCAGCCCCCTACCCGGTTATAGCAATCAGCCCCAGCATTTT. Its protein is CASSPLPGYSNQPQHF.

This chain joins TRBV10-1 and TRBJ1-3; the match to TRBD1 covers 7 bases. The CDR3 spans 14 residues. With V trimmed by 3 bases and J by 8 bases, 7 bases remained unmatched. CDR1 and CDR2 from the germline V gene are WNHNN and SYGVQD (reference sequence). The CDR3 reads CASSDTDRLDTIYF. The CDR3 nucleotides are TGCGCCAGCAGTGACACGGACAGGCTGGACACCATATATTTT.

This clonotype was found a few times. V gene TRBV20-1 combines with J gene TRBJ2-1, with 12 bases identical to TRBD2. This CDR3 spans 17 amino acids. V trimming: 4 bases; J trimming: 0 bases; junction bases outside the gene matches: 7. Germline V lookup: CDR1 DFQATT, CDR2 SNEGSKA (reference sequence). The CDR3 DNA sequence: TGCAGTGCTACCGGACTAGCGGGGCAAAGCTCCTACAATGAGCAGTTCTTC. It codes for CSATGLAGQSSYNEQFF.

This clonotype has only a few counts. This chain joins TRBV6-5 and TRBJ2-1; TRBD2 agrees at 14 bases. The V gene end was trimmed by 0 bases and the J gene end by 1 base; junction bases not matched to a gene: 5. CDR1 MNHEY and CDR2 SVGAGI come from the germline V gene. The CDR3 runs to 19 residues. CDR3 bases: TGTGCCAGCAGTTACTCGAGACTAGCGGGGGGGCCGTCCTACAATGAGCAGTTCTTC. Amino acids: CASSYSRLAGGPSYNEQFF.

This clonotype was observed at least ten times. The chain is built from TRBV29-1 and TRBJ1-1; D gene unclear. The CDR3 has 12 amino acids. V shed 7 bases and J shed 3 bases, with 12 bases lying between them. The germline gives CDR1 SQVTM, CDR2 ANQGSEA. CDR3 bases: TGCAGCGCTGGAATGGGTTACACTGAAGCTTTCTTT. Translating it yields CSAGMGYTEAFF.

This clonotype was counted many times. The rearrangement joins TRBV7-2 to TRBJ1-2; D possibly corresponds to TRBD1 (5 bases). V dropped 4 bases and J dropped 7 bases, with 16 bases sitting between them. The germline gives CDR1 SGHTA, CDR2 FQGNSA. The CDR3 is 14 amino acids. The DNA for the CDR3 is TGTGCCAGCAGCTCGGAGGCAGGGTGGGGTGGCTACACCTTC. This encodes CASSSEAGWGGYTF.